This T cell receptor (beta chain) was obtained from a study of shared clonotypes between healthy human individuals. Only in-frame clones appear in the TCRdb table, and some are missing; sequencing was by immunoSEQ multiplex PCR. The sample has a few million clones, over 85% seen once. CDR1 and CDR2 from the germline V gene are SGHNT and YYREEE (reference sequence). The CDR3 length is 15 residues. The trim removed 4 bases at V and 5 bases at J, leaving 8 bases unmatched. The V and J genes are TRBV5-4 and TRBJ2-1, with 8 bases aligning to TRBD2. The receptor comes from a young man in good health. Some clones in this sample may be carry-over from other donors' samples. Sequencing was done on a sample of naive CD4+ T cells from PBMCs. Subset described: CD45RA+ positively selected. CDR3: CASSVWAGGDNEQFF. The CDR3, as DNA: TGTGCCAGCAGCGTGTGGGCGGGAGGCGACAATGAGCAGTTCTTC.